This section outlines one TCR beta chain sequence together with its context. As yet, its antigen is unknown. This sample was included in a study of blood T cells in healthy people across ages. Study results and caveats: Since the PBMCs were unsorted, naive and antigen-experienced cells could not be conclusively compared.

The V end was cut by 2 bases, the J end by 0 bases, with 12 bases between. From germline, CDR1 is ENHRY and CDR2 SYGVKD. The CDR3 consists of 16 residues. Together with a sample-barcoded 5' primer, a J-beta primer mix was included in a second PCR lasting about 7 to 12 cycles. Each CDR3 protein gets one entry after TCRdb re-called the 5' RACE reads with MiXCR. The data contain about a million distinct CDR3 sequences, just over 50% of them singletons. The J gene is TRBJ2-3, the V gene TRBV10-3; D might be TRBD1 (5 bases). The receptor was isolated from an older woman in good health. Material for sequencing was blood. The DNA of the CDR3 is TGTGCCATCAGTGAGCCGGCAGGGTCTAGCACAGATACGCAGTATTTT. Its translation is CAISEPAGSSTDTQYF.